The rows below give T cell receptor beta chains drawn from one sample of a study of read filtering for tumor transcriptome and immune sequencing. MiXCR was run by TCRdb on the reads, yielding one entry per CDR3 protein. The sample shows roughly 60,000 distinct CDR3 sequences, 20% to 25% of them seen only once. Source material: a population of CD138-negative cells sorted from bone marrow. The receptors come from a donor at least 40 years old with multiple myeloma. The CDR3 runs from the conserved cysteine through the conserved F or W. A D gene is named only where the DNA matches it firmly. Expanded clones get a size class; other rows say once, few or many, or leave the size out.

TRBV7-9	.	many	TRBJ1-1	CASSQSSLTEAFF	TGTGCCAGCAGCCAATCCTCACTCACTGAAGCTTTCTTT
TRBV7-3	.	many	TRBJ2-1	CASSLSNNNEQFF	TGTGCCAGCAGCTTATCCAATAACAATGAGCAGTTCTTC
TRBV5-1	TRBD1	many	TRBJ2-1	CASSLVVQGVSYNEQFF	TGCGCCAGCAGCTTGGTGGTTCAGGGGGTGTCCTACAATGAGCAGTTCTTC
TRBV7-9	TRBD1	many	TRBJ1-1	CASSLGGGQELVEAFF	TGTGCCAGCAGCTTAGGAGGGGGACAGGAGTTAGTTGAAGCTTTCTTT
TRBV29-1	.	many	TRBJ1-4	CSVEGGNEKLFF	TGCAGCGTTGAAGGCGGTAATGAAAAACTGTTTTTT
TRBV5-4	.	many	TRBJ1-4	CASSTSTQGGNEKLFF	TGTGCCAGCAGCACGTCGACACAGGGCGGGAATGAAAAACTGTTTTTT
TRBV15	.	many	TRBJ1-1	CATSKGGISGGRAFF	TGTGCCACCAGCAAAGGCGGTATTTCGGGGGGGAGAGCTTTCTTT
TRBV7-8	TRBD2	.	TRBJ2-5	CASSSSGSRGETQYF	TGTGCCAGCAGCTCCAGCGGGAGTCGAGGGGAGACCCAGTACTTC
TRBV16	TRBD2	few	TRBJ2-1	CASSQLLAGVGSNEQFF	TGTGCCAGCAGCCAACTCCTAGCGGGAGTTGGGTCGAATGAGCAGTTCTTC
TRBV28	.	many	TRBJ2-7	CASSPGGEYYEQYF	TGTGCCAGCAGTCCCGGAGGCGAATACTACGAGCAGTACTTC
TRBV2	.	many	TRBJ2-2	CASSEQGTSNTGELFF	TGTGCCAGCAGTGAGCAGGGAACTTCGAACACCGGGGAGCTGTTTTTT
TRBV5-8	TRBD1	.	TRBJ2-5	CASSLQGGQGETQYF	TGTGCCAGCAGCTTACAGGGGGGCCAAGGAGAGACCCAGTACTTC
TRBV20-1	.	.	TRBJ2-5	CSANYLQETQYF	TGCAGTGCTAACTATCTCCAAGAGACCCAGTACTTC
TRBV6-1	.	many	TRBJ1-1	CASRPLGAMNTEAFF	TGTGCCAGCAGGCCATTGGGAGCAATGAACACTGAAGCTTTCTTT
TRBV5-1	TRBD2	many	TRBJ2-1	CASSPLAAQYNEQFF	TGCGCCAGCAGCCCACTAGCGGCCCAGTACAATGAGCAGTTCTTC
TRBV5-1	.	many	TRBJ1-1	CASSGPGNLNTEAFF	TGCGCCAGCAGCGGCCCGGGGAACCTGAACACTGAAGCTTTCTTT
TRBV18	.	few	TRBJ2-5	CASSPPGLLGETQYF	TGTGCCAGCTCACCACCTGGACTGCTTGGGGAGACCCAGTACTTC
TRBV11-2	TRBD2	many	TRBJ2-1	CASSGGSGGAFSGSEQFF	TGTGCCAGCAGCGGAGGTAGCGGGGGGGCATTCTCCGGTAGTGAGCAGTTCTTC
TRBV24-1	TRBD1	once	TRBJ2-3	CATSDRTGDSSDTQYF	TGTGCCACCAGTGATCGGACAGGTGATAGCTCAGATACGCAGTATTTT
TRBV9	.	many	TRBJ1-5	CASSVESGLNQPQHF	TGTGCCAGCAGCGTAGAATCGGGTCTCAATCAGCCCCAGCATTTT
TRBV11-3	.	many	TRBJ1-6	CASSLEARSPLHF	TGTGCCAGCAGCTTAGAGGCCCGATCACCCCTCCACTTT
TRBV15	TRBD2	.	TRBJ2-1	CATSRPVTGLSYNGQFF	TGTGCCACCAGCAGACCTGTCACGGGACTATCCTACAATGGGCAGTTCTTC
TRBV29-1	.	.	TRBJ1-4	CSSSATNEKLLF	TGCAGCTCCTCGGCAACTAATGAGAAACTGCTTTTT
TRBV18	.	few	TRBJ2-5	CASSPPFGGSSGPWETQYF	TGTGCCAGCTCACCACCGTTTGGTGGCTCGTCAGGGCCGTGGGAGACCCAGTACTTC
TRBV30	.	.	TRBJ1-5	CAWSTASGTRGSNQPQHF	TGTGCCTGGAGTACAGCTTCAGGAACCCGGGGGAGCAATCAGCCCCAGCATTTT
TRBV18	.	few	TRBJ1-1	CASGLGLSGEAFF	TGTGCCAGCGGGCTCGGGTTAAGCGGTGAAGCTTTCTTT
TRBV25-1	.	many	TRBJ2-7	CASSGRLGNSYEQYF	TGTGCCAGCAGTGGGCGACTAGGGAACTCCTACGAGCAGTACTTC
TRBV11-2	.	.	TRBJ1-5	CASSRGNGGGQPQHF	TGTGCCAGCAGCCGGGGTAACGGTGGGGGCCAGCCCCAGCATTTT